The clone carrying this T cell receptor beta chain showed up many times. Its antigen remains unknown. The data stem from a study of Graves' ophthalmopathy and Graves' hyperthyroidism. Study-wide findings and caveats: Blood also harbored most expanded thyroid clonotypes above 0.001 frequency.

TCR beta CDR3 amplification used RNA transcripts. Following a first-round RT-PCR that used HTBI primers, a second-round multiplex PCR was carried out. TCRdb passed the multiplex PCR reads through MiXCR, listing each CDR3 protein once. The table shows about 590,000 distinct CDR3 sequences, with under 40% occurring only once. CDR3 length equals 16 residues. Germline V gives CDR1 SGHTA, CDR2 FQGNSA. Between the trimmed V and J ends, which lost 1 base and 2 bases, there was a span of 12 bases. The source of this sequence is an adult man with Graves' hyperthyroidism. V usage is TRBV7-2 and J usage is TRBJ1-3; D ambiguous. Sequenced material: peripheral blood or thyroid tissue (not recorded which). As DNA, the CDR3 is TGTGCCAGCAGCTTAGAATCCATGGAGGCTGGAAACACCATATATTTT. It yields the protein CASSLESMEAGNTIYF.